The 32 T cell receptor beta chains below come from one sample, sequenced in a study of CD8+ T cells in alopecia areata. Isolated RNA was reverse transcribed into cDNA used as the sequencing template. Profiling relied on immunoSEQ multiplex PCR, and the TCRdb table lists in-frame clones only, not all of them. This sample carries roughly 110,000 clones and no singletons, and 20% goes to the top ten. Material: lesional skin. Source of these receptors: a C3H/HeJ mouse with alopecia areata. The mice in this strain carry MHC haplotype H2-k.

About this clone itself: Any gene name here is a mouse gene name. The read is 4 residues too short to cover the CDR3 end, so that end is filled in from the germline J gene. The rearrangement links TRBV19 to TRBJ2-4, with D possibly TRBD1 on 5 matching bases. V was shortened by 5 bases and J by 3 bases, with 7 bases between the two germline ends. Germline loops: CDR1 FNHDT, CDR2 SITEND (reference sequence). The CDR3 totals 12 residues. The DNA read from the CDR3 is TGTGCCAGCAGGACAGAGCAAAAC. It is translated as CASRTEQN. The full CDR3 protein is CASRTEQNTLYF.

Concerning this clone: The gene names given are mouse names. CDR3 sequence: CASSDRRGLGGQNTLYF. The CDR3 DNA, read in part, is TGTGCCAGCAGTGATAGGAGAGGGCTGGGTGGTCAAAAC. The chain recombines TRBV13-3 with TRBJ2-4; D possibly corresponds to TRBD2 (5 bases). Read sequence stops 4 residues before the CDR3 end, and the germline J gene provides the missing end. CDR1 is NNHDY and CDR2 is SYVADS in the germline V gene. Trimming removed 1 base at V and 1 base at J, with 16 bases between. The CDR3 consists of 17 residues.

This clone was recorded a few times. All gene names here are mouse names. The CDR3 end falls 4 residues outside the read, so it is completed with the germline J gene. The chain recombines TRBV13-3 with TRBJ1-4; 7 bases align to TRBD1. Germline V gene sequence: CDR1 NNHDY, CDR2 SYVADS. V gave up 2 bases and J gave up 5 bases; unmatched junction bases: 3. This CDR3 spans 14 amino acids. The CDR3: CASSEGQKNERLFF. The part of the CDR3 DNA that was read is TGTGCCAGCAGTGAGGGACAGAAAAACGAA.

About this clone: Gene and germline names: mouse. The CDR3 is CTCSAETGGGNTLYF. The sequenced part of the CDR3 DNA is TGCACCTGCAGTGCAGAGACTGGGGGGGGAAAC. The V gene is TRBV1, the J gene TRBJ2-4, with 11 bases that match TRBD2. The CDR3 end falls 4 residues outside the read, so it is completed with the germline J gene. The CDR3 has 15 residues. Germline-derived CDR1 and CDR2 are NSQYPW and LRSPGD (reference sequence).

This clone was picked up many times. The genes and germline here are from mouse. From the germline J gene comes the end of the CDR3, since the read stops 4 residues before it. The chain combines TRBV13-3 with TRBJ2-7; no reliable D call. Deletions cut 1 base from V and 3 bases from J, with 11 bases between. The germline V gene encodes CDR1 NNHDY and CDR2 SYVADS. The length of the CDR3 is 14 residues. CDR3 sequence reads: CASSDPDKNYEQYF. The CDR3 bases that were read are TGTGCCAGCAGTGATCCTGACAAAAACTAT.

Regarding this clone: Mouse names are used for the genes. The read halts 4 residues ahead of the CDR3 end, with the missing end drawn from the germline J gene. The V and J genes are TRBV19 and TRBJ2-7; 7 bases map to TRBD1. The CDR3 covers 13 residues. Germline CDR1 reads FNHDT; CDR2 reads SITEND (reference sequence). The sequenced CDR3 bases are TGTGCCAGCAGTAACCTCGACAGGGAT. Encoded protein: CASSNLDRD. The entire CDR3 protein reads CASSNLDRDEQYF.

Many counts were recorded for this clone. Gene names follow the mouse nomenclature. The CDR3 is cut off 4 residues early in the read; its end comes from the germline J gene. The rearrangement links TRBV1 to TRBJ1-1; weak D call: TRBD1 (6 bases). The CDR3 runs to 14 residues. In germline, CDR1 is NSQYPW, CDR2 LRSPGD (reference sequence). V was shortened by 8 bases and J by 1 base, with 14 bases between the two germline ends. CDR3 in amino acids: CTCFRRDKNTEVFF. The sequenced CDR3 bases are TGCACCTGCTTTAGACGGGACAAAAACACA.

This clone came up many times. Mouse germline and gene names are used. CDR3: CASSTGASAETLYF. Partial CDR3 DNA: TGTGCCAGCAGCACTGGGGCCAGTGCAGAA. The J gene is TRBJ2-3, the V gene TRBV13-3, with 7 positions matching TRBD2. The read terminates 4 residues ahead of where the CDR3 ends, so the germline J gene completes it. The germline V gene encodes CDR1 NNHDY and CDR2 SYVADS. J was trimmed by 0 bases and V by 5 bases; bases with no gene match: 3. This CDR3 spans 14 amino acids.

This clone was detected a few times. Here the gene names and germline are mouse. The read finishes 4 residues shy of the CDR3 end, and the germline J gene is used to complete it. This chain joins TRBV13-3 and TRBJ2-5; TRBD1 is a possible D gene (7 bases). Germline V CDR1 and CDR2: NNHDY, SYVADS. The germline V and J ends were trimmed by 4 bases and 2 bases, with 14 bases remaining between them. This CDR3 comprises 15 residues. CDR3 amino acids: CASSTRGRSQDTQYF. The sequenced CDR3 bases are TGTGCCAGCAGTACGAGGGGGCGCAGCCAAGAC.

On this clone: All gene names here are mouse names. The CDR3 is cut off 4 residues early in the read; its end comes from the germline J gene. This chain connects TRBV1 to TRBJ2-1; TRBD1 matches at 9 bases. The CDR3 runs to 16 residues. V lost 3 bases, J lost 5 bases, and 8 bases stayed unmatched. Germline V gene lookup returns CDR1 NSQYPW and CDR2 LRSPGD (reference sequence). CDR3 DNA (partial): TGCACCTGCAGTGCGTTCCGGGACAGGGAAGATGCT. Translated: CTCSAFRDREDA. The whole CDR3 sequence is CTCSAFRDREDAEQFF.

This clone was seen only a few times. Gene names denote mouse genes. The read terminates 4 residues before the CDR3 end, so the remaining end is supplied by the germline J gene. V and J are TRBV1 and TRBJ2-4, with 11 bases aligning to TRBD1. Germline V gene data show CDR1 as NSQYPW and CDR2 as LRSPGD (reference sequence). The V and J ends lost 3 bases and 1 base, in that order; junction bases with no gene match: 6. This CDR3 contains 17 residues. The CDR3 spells CTCSAGTGGVGQNTLYF. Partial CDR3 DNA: TGCACCTGCAGTGCGGGGACAGGGGGGGTGGGTCAAAAC.

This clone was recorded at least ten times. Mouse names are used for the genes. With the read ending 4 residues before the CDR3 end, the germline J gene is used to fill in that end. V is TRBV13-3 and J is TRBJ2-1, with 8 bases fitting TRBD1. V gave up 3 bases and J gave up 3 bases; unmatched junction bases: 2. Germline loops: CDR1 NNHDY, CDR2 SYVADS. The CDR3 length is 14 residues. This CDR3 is CASSAGGVYAEQFF. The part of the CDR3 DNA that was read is TGTGCCAGCAGTGCAGGGGGCGTCTATGCT.

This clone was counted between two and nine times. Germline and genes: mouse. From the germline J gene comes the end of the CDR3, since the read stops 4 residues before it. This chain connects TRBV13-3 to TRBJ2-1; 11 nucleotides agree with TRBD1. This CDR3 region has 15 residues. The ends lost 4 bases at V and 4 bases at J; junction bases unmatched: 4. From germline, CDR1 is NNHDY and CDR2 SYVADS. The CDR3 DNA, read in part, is TGTGCCAGCAGTCCAGGGACAGGGGGGTATGCT. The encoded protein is CASSPGTGGYA. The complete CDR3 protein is CASSPGTGGYAEQFF.

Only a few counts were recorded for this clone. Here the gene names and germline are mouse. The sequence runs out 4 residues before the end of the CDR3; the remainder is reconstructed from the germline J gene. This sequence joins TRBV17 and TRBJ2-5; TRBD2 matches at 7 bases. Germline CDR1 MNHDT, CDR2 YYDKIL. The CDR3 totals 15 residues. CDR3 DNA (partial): TGTGCTAGCAGCCCGCCTGGGGGAGTCGGGGAC. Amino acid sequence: CASSPPGGVGD. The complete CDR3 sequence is CASSPPGGVGDTQYF.

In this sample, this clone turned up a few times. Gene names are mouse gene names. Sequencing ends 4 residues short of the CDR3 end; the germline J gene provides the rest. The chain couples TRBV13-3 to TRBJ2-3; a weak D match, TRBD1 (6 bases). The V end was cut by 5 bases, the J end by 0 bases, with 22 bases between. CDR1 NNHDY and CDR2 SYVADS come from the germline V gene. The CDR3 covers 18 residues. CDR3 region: CASSPFLQGYSSAETLYF. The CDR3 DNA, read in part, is TGTGCCAGCAGCCCTTTCTTACAGGGTTATTCTAGTGCAGAA.

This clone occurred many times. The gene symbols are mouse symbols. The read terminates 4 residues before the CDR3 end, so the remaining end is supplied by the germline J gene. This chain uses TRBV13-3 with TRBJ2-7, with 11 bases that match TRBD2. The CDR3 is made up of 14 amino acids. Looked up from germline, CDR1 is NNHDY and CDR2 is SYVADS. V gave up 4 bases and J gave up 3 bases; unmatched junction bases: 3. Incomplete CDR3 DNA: TGTGCCAGCAGTTTGGGACTGGGGGACTAT. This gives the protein CASSLGLGDY. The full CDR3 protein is CASSLGLGDYEQYF.

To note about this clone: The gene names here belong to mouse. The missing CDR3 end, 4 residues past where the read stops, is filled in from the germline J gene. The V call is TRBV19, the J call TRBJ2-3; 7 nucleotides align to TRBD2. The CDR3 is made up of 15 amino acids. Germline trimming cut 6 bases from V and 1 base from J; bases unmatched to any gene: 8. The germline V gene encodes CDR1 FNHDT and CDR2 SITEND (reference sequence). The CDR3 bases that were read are TGTGCCAGCACCCCGGGACTGACGGGTGCAGAA. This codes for CASTPGLTGAE. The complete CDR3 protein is CASTPGLTGAETLYF.

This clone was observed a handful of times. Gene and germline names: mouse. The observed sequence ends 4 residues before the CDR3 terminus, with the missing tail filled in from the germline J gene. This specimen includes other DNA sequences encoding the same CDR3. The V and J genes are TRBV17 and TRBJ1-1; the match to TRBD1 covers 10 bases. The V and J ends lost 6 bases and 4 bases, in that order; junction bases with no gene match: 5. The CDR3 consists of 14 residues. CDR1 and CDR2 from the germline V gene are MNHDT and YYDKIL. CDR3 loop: CASSRQGAGTEVFF. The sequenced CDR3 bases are TGTGCTAGCAGCAGACAGGGGGCGGGCACA.

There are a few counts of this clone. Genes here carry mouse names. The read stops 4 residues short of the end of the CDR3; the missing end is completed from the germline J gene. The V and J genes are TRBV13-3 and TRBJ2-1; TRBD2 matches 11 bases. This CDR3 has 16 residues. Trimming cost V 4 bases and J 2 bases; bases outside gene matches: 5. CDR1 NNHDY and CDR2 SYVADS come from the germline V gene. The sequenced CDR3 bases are TGTGCCAGCAGTCTTCGACTGGGGGGGTACTATGCT. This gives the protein CASSLRLGGYYA. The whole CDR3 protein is CASSLRLGGYYAEQFF.

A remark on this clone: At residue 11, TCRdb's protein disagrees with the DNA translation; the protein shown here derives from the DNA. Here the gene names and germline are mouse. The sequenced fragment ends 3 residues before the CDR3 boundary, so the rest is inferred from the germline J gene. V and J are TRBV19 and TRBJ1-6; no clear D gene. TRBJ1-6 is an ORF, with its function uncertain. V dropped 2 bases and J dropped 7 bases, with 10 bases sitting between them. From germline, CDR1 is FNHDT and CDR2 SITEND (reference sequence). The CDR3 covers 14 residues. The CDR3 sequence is CASSIGLGNSPLYF. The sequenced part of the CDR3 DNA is TGTGCCAGCAGTATCGGGTTGGGGAATTCGCCC.

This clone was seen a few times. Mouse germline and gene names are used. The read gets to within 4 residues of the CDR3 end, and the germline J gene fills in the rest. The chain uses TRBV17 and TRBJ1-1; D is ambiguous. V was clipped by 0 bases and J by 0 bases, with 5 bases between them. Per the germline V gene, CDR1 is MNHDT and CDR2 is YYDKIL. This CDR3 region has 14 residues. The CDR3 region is CASSRDVANTEVFF. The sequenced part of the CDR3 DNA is TGTGCTAGCAGTAGAGATGTGGCAAACACA.

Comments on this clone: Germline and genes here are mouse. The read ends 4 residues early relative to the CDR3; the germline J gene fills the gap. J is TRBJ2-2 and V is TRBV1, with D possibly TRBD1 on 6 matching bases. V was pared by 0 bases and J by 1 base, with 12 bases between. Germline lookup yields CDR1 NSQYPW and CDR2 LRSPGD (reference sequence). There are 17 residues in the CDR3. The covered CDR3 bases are TGCACCTGCAGTGCAGATCGGGGCAGGGGAAACACCGGG. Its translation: CTCSADRGRGNTG. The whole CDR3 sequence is CTCSADRGRGNTGQLYF.

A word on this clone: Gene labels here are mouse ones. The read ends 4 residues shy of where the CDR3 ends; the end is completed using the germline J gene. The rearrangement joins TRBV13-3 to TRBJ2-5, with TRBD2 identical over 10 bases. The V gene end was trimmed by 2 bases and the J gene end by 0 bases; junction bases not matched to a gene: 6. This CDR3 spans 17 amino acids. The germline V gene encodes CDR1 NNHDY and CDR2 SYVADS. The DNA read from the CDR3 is TGTGCCAGCAGTGACCACACTGGGGGGGACAACCAAGAC. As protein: CASSDHTGGDNQD. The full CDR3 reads CASSDHTGGDNQDTQYF.

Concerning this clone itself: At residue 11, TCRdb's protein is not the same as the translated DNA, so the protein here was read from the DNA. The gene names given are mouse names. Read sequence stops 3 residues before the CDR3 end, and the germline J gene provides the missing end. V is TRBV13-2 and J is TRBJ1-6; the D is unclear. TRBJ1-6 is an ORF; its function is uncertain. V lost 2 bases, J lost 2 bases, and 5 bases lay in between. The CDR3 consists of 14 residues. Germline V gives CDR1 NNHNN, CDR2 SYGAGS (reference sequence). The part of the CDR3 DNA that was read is TGTGCCAGCGGTGAACAGACCTATAATTCGCCC. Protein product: CASGEQTYNSP. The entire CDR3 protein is CASGEQTYNSPLYF.

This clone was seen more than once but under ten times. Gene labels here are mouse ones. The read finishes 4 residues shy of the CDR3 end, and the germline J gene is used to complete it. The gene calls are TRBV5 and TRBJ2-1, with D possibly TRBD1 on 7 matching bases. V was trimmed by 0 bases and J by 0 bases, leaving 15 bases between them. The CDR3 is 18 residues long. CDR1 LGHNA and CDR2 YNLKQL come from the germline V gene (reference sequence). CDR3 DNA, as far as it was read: TGTGCCAGCAGCCAAGATGGAGGGGGCGCGGATAACTATGCT. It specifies CASSQDGGGADNYA. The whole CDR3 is CASSQDGGGADNYAEQFF.

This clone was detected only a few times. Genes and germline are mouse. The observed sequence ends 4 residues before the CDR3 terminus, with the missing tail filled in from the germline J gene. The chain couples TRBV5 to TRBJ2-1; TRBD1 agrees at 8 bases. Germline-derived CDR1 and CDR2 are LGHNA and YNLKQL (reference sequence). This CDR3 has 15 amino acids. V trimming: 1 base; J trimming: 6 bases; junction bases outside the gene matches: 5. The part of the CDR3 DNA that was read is TGTGCCAGCAGCCAAGGGACAGGGAAGGGTGCT. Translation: CASSQGTGKGA. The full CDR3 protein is CASSQGTGKGAEQFF.

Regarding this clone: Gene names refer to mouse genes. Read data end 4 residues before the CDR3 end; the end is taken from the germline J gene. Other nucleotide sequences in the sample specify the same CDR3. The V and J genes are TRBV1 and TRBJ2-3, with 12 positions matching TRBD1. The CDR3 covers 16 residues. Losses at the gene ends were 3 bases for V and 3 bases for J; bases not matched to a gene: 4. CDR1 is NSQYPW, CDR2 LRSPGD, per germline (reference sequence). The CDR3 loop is CTCSARDRGRAETLYF. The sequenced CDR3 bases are TGCACCTGCAGTGCCAGGGACAGGGGGCGCGCAGAA. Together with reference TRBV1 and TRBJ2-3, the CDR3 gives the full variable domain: VTLLEQNPRWRLVPRGQAVNLRCILKNSQYPWMSWYQQDLQKQLQWLFTLRSPGDKEVKSLPGADYLATRVTDTELRLQVANMSQGRTLYCTCSARDRGRAETLYFGSGTRLTVL.

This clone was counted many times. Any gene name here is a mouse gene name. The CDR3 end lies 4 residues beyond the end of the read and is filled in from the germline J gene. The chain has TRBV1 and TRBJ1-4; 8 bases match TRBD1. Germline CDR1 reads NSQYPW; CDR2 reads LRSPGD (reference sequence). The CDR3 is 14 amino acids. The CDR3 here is CTCSASGGSERLFF. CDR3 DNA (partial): TGCACCTGCAGTGCTTCAGGGGGCAGCGAA.

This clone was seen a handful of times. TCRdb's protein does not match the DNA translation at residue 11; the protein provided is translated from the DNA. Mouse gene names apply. CDR3 DNA (partial): TGTGCCAGCAGTCAGGGGGCGCATAATTCGCCC. Translation: CASSQGAHNSP. The complete CDR3 protein is CASSQGAHNSPLYF. This chain links TRBV19 with TRBJ1-6; 8 bases agree with TRBD1. The read stops 3 residues short of the end of the CDR3; the missing end is completed from the germline J gene. TRBJ1-6 is an ORF, with its function uncertain. CDR3 length: 14 amino acids. Germline V lookup: CDR1 FNHDT, CDR2 SITEND (reference sequence). Trimming cost V 4 bases and J 5 bases; bases outside gene matches: 2.

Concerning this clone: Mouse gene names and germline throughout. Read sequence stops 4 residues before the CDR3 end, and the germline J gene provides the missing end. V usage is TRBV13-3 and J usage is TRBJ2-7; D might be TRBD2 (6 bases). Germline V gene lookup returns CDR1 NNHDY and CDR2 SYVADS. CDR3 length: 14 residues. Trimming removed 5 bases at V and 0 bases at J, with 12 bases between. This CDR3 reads CASRIDWSSYEQYF. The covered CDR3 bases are TGTGCCAGCAGGATAGACTGGAGCTCCTAT.

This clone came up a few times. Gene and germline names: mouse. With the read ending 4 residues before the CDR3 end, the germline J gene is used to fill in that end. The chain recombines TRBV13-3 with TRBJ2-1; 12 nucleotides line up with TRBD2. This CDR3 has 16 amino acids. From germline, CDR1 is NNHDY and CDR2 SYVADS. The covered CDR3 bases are TGTGCCAGCAGCCCTCCGGGACTGGGGGGTGAGGCT. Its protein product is CASSPPGLGGEA. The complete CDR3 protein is CASSPPGLGGEAEQFF.

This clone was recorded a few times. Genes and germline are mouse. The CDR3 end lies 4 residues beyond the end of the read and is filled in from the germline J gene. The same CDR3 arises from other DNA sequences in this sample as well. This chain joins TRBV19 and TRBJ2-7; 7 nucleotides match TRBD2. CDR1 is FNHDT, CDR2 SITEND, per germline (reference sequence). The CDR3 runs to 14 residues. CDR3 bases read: TGTGCCAGCAGTATTACGGGGGGGAGGTAT. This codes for CASSITGGRY. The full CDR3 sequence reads CASSITGGRYEQYF.